The following is a TCR beta chain sequence with its context. Antigen specificity is unknown. The data belong to a study of beta chain features in type 1 diabetes. Regarding the study as a whole: Researchers report that Type 1 diabetes patients had moderately but significantly shorter TCRB CDR3s across all four CD4+ subsets. For patients and controls alike, PCR might favor shorter templates to the same degree.

V was clipped by 2 bases and J by 2 bases, with 3 bases between them. CDR1 and CDR2 from the germline V gene are DFQATT and SNEGSKA (reference sequence). This CDR3 is 11 amino acids long. Expressed TCRB transcripts were sequenced, since all the RNA that had been isolated was reverse transcribed. The data were produced by immunoSEQ multiplex PCR, yet TCRdb's version contains in-frame clones alone and is incomplete. The data show a few hundred thousand clones, under 20% seen once. The chain joins TRBV20-1 to TRBJ2-5; D unresolved. The sample was naive CD4+ T cells from blood. The TCR comes from a man aged 25 to 40 with type 1 diabetes. The CDR3 region has the DNA TGCAGTGCTAGAACTCAAGAGACCCAGTACTTC. It encodes CSARTQETQYF.